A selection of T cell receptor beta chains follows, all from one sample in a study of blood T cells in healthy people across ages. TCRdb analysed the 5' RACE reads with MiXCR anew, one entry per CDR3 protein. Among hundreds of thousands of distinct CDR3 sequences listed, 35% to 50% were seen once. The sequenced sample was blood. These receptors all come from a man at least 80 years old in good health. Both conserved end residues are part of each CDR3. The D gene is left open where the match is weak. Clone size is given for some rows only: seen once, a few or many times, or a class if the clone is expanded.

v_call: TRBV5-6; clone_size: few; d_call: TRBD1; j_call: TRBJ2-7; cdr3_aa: CASSLGTGMDYEQYF; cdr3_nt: TGTGCCAGCAGCTTGGGGACAGGGATGGATTACGAGCAGTACTTC
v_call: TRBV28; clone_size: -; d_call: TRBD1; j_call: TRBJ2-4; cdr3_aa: CASQDRGAPNEQYF; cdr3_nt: TGTGCCAGCCAAGACAGGGGAGCTCCCAATGAGCAGTACTTC
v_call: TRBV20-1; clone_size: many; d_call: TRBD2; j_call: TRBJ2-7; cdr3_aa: CSARVIAGGNSYEQYF; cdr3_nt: TGCAGTGCTAGAGTGATAGCGGGAGGGAACTCCTACGAGCAGTACTTC
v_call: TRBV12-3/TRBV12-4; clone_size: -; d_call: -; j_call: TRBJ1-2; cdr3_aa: CASSLRHDYGYTF; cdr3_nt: TGTGCCAGCAGTTTAAGGCACGACTATGGCTACACCTTC
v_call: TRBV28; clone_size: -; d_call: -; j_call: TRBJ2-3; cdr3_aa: CASTLAETSTDTQYF; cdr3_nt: TGTGCCAGCACATTGGCAGAAACTAGCACAGATACGCAGTATTTT
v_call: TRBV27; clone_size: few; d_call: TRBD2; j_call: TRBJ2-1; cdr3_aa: CASSSRGSGISYNEQFF; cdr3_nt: TGTGCCAGCAGTTCCCGGGGTAGCGGGATCTCCTACAATGAGCAGTTCTTC
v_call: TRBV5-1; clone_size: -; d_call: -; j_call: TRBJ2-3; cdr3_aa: CASGWTDLTDTQYF; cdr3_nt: TGCGCCAGCGGATGGACAGATCTCACAGATACGCAGTATTTT
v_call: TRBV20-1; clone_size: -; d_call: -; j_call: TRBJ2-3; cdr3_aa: CSASSGDKPQYF; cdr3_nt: TGCAGTGCTAGCTCTGGGGACAAGCCGCAGTATTTT
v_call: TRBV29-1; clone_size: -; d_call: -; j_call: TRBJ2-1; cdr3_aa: CSGENGRGNEQFF; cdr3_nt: TGCAGCGGTGAGAACGGGAGAGGGAATGAGCAGTTCTTC
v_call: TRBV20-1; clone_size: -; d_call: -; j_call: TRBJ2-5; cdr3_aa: CSARKLGGEEETQYF; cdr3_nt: TGCAGTGCTCGGAAACTGGGGGGCGAGGAAGAGACCCAGTACTTC
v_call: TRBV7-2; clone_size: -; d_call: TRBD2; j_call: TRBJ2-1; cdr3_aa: CASSLEAIAGNEQFF; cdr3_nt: TGTGCCAGCAGCTTAGAGGCCATAGCGGGCAATGAGCAGTTCTTC
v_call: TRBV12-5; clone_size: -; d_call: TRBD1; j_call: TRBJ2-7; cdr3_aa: CASAPGQGDDEQYF; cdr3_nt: TGTGCTAGTGCCCCGGGACAGGGGGACGACGAGCAGTACTTC
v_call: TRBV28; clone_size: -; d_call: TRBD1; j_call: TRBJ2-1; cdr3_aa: CASSLPGQKNEQFF; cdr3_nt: TGTGCCAGCAGTCTACCGGGACAGAAAAATGAGCAGTTCTTC
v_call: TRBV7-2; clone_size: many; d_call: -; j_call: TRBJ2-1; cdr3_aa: CASSSLRNEQFF; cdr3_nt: TGTGCCAGCAGTTCCCTACGAAATGAGCAGTTCTTC
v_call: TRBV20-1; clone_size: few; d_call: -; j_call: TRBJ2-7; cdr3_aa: CSARDRVGYPYF; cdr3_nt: TGCAGTGCTAGAGATCGGGTCGGCTACCCGTACTTC
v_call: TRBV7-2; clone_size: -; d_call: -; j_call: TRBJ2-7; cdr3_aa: CASSLGLLGSYEQYF; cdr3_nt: TGTGCCAGCAGTCTGGGGCTTTTAGGATCCTACGAGCAGTACTTC
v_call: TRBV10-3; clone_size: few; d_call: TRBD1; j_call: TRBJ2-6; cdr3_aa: CAISESSRGGANVLTF; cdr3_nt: TGTGCCATCAGTGAGTCGAGCAGGGGGGGGGCCAACGTCCTGACTTTC
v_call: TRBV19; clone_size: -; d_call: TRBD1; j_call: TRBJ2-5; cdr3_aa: CASSVDRSTEETQYF; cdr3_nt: TGTGCCAGTAGTGTGGACAGGTCAACTGAAGAGACCCAGTACTTC
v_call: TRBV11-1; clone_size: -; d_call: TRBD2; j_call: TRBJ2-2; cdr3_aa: CTSSLRALAGVANTGELFF; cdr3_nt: TGTACCAGCAGCTTAAGGGCGCTAGCGGGAGTCGCGAACACCGGGGAGCTGTTTTTT
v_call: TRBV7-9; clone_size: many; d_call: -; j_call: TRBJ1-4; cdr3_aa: CASSPTGLATNEKLFF; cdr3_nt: TGTGCCAGCAGCCCGACAGGCCTCGCAACTAATGAAAAACTGTTTTTT
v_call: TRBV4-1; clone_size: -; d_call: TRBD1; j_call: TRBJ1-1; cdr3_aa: CASNARRQDRAPEAFF; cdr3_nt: TGCGCCAGCAACGCAAGGAGGCAGGACAGGGCCCCTGAAGCTTTCTTT
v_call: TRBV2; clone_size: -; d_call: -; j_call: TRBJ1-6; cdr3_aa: CAGRDTRNSPPHF; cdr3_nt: TGTGCCGGAAGGGACACACGTAATTCACCCCCCCACTTT
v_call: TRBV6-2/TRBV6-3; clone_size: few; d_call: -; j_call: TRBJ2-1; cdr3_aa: CASSQSPGEQFF; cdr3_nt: TGTGCCAGCTCCCAGTCCCCGGGGGAGCAGTTCTTC
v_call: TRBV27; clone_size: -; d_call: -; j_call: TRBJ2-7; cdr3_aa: CASNDGNSYEQYF; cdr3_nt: TGTGCCAGCAACGACGGAAACTCCTACGAGCAGTACTTC
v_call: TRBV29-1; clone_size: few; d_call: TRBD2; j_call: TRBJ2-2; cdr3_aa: CSVDAGGNTGELFF; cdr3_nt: TGCAGCGTTGACGCGGGAGGAAACACCGGGGAGCTGTTTTTT
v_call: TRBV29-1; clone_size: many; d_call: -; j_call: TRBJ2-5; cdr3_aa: CSVEDQAGGGETQYF; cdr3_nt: TGCAGCGTTGAAGATCAGGCAGGGGGGGGGGAGACCCAGTACTTC
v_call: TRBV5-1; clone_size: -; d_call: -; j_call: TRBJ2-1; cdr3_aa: CASSLIERNEQFF; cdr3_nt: TGCGCCAGCAGCTTGATCGAGCGCAATGAGCAGTTCTTC
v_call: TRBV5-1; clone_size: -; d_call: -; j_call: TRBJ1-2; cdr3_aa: CASSPGTLHQDYGYTF; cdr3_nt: TGCGCCAGCAGCCCCGGGACACTTCATCAGGACTATGGCTACACCTTC
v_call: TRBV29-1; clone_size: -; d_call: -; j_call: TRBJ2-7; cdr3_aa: CSVVPDNSYEQYF; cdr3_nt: TGCAGCGTTGTACCGGACAACTCCTACGAGCAGTACTTC
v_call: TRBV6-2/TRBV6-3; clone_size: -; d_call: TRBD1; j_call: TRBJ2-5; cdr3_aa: CASSRTGTGGTETQYF; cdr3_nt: TGTGCCAGCAGTAGAACCGGGACAGGGGGAACAGAGACCCAGTACTTC
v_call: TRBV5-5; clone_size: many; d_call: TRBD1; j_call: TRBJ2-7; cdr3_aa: CASSFPRQGDPYEQYF; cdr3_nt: TGTGCCAGCAGCTTTCCAAGACAGGGGGATCCCTACGAGCAGTACTTC
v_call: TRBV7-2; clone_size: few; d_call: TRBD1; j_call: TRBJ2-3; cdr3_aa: CASSIDRDVTDTQYF; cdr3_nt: TGTGCCAGCAGCATCGACAGGGACGTTACAGATACGCAGTATTTT
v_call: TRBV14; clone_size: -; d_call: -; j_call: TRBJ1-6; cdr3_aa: CASSHGRAQSPLHF; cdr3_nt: TGTGCCAGCAGCCATGGCAGGGCACAATCACCCCTCCACTTT
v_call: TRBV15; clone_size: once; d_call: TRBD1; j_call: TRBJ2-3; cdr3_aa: CATSKGASSAIDTDTQYF; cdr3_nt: TGTGCCACCAGCAAGGGGGCCAGCTCCGCGATCGACACAGATACGCAGTATTTT
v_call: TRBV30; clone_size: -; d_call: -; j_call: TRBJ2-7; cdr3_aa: CAWSTGTLVEQYF; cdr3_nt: TGTGCCTGGAGTACGGGAACCCTCGTCGAGCAGTACTTC
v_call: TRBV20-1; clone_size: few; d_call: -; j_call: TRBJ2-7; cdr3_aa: CSARDSGLHEQYF; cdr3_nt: TGCAGTGCTAGAGATTCAGGGTTGCACGAGCAGTACTTC
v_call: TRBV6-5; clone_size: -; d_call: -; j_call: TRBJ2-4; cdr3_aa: CASSQAGGGRANIQYF; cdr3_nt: TGTGCCAGCAGTCAGGCCGGAGGCGGCAGGGCCAACATTCAGTACTTC
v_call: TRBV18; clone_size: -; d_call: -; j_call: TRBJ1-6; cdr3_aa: CASSRKEDSPLHF; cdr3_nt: TGTGCCAGCTCACGGAAGGAGGATTCACCCCTCCACTTT
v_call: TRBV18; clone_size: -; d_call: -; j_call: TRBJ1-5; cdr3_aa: CASSPNSDTTVSNQPQHF; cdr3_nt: TGTGCCAGCTCACCAAACTCAGATACTACAGTCAGCAATCAGCCCCAGCATTTT